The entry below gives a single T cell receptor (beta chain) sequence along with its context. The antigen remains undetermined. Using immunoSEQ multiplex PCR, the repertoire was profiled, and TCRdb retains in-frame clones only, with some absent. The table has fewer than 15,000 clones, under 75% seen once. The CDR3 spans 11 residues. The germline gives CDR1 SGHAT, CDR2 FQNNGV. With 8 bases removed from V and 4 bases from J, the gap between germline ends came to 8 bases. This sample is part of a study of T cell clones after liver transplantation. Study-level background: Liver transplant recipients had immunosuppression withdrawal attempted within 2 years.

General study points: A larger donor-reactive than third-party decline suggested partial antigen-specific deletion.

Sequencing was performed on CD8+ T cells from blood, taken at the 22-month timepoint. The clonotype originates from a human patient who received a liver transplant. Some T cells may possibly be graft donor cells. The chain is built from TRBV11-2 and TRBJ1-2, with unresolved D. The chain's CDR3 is CASGAGYGYTF. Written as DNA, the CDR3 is TGTGCCAGCGGCGCGGGCTATGGCTACACCTTC.